The 25 T cell receptor beta chains in this list originate from one sample, sequenced in a study of chemoradiotherapy in HPV16-positive cancers. Clones were sequenced by immunoSEQ multiplex PCR, and TCRdb holds only the in-frame ones, with some missing. The sample has tens of thousands of clones; just under 75% are singletons. This material was acquired from a patient who underwent chemoradiotherapy. The receptors originated from a human donor with HPV-associated anogenital cancer.

This chain joins TRBV5-5 and TRBJ2-5; 9 nucleotides match TRBD1. The CDR3 contains 13 residues. The V segment lost 9 bases and the J segment 1 base; nucleotides outside the gene matches: 4. Germline CDR1 reads SGHKS; CDR2 reads YYEKEE (reference sequence). CDR3 residues: CATHRGPQETQYF. The CDR3 nucleotides read TGTGCCACCCACAGGGGGCCCCAAGAGACCCAGTACTTC.

V usage is TRBV6-5 and J usage is TRBJ2-6, with a possible D match to TRBD1 (6 bases). From germline, CDR1 is MNHEY and CDR2 SVGAGI. Trimming pared 6 bases from V and 12 bases from J, leaving 18 bases between. The CDR3 sequence is 14 residues long. CDR3 in amino acids: CASRGDRPGSVLTF. For the CDR3, the DNA is TGTGCCAGCAGGGGAGACAGGCCGGGCTCCGTCCTGACTTTC.

The gene calls are TRBV11-3 and TRBJ2-2, with 7 nucleotides matching TRBD2. The V and J ends lost 3 bases and 6 bases, in that order; junction bases with no gene match: 4. This CDR3 comprises 14 residues. Germline CDR1 SGHNT, CDR2 YENEEA. CDR3 in DNA: TGTGCCAGCAGCTTTCTTACTAGCGCCGGGGAGCTGTTTTTT. Translated: CASSFLTSAGELFF. Filled out from reference TRBV11-3 and TRBJ2-2, the complete variable domain reads EAGVVQSPRYKIIEKKQPVAFWCNPISGHNTLYWYLQNLGQGPELLIRYENEEAVDDSQLPKDRFSAERLKGVDSTLKIQPAELGDSAVYLCASSFLTSAGELFFGEGSRLTVL.

The chain recombines TRBV5-1 with TRBJ2-5, with 10 bases lining up with TRBD2. J lost 2 bases, V lost 4 bases, and 8 bases had no gene match. Germline CDR1 and CDR2: SGHRS and YFSETQ. The CDR3 has 16 amino acids. In nucleotides, the CDR3 is TGCGCCAGCAGCCTCATAGCGGGAGGCCCGCAAGAGACCCAGTACTTC. Amino acids: CASSLIAGGPQETQYF.

The CDR3 nucleotides read TGCAGCGCCGTACAGGGATCCTTTCAGGATACGCAGTATTTT. Amino acid sequence: CSAVQGSFQDTQYF. The chain uses TRBV29-1 and TRBJ2-3; weak D call: TRBD1 (6 bases). CDR1 and CDR2 from the germline V gene are SQVTM and ANQGSEA. V lost 7 bases and J 6 bases, leaving 20 bases between the germline ends. The CDR3 covers 14 residues.

V and J are TRBV9 and TRBJ2-3; D gene unclear. With 1 base removed from V and 2 bases from J, the gap between germline ends came to 8 bases. CDR1 and CDR2 (germline): SGDLS, YYNGEE. This CDR3 is 14 amino acids long. The chain's CDR3 is CASSVFGTTDTQYF. The DNA for the CDR3 is TGTGCCAGCAGCGTATTTGGTACCACAGATACGCAGTATTTT.

V gene TRBV28 combines with J gene TRBJ1-1; TRBD1 is a possible D gene (6 bases). CDR3 length equals 14 residues. The germline CDR1 and CDR2 sequences are MDHEN and SYDVKM. Trimming cost V 6 bases and J 0 bases, with 11 bases left between them. The CDR3 bases are TGTGCCAGCAGGTCAGGGGCCATGAACACTGAAGCTTTCTTT. Protein: CASRSGAMNTEAFF.

The rearrangement links TRBV11-2 to TRBJ2-7; D not certain. CDR3 length equals 16 residues. Germline values: CDR1 SGHAT, CDR2 FQNNGV. Trimming took off 5 bases at V and 1 base at J, with 18 bases between the two ends. The CDR3 sequence is CASSPRPVGVSYEQYF. CDR3 coding DNA: TGTGCCAGCAGCCCGCGGCCCGTCGGAGTATCCTACGAGCAGTACTTC.

This clone was picked up a small number of times. The chain uses TRBV19 and TRBJ2-7; D is possibly TRBD1 (5 bases). Germline CDR1 reads LNHDA; CDR2 reads SQIVND (reference sequence). The CDR3 is made up of 14 amino acids. V lost 6 bases and J 0 bases, leaving 12 bases between the germline ends. The CDR3 reads CASRQGESSYEQYF. CDR3 nucleotides: TGTGCCAGTAGGCAGGGTGAGAGCTCCTACGAGCAGTACTTC. The full variable domain, rest sourced from reference TRBV19 and TRBJ2-7, is DGGITQSPKYLFRKEGQNVTLSCEQNLNHDAMYWYRQDPGQGLRLIYYSQIVNDFQKGDIAEGYSVSREKKESFPLTVTSAQKNPTAFYLCASRQGESSYEQYFGPGTRLTVT.

V and J are TRBV27 and TRBJ2-1, with unresolved D. This CDR3 has 12 residues. Trimming left V 3 bases short and J 6 bases short, with 6 bases between. Germline CDR1 MNHEY, CDR2 SMNVEV (reference sequence). The CDR3 coding sequence is TGTGCCAGCAGTTTTATGGCCAATGAGCAGTTCTTC. Its translation is CASSFMANEQFF.

V gene TRBV6-1 combines with J gene TRBJ1-1; D ambiguous. The germline V gene has CDR1 MNHNS and CDR2 SASEGT. The CDR3 spans 14 residues. V lost 5 bases, J lost 5 bases, and 15 bases lay in between. The CDR3 region is CASSWATTETEAFF. CDR3 nucleotides: TGTGCCAGCAGTTGGGCTACAACCGAAACTGAAGCTTTCTTT.

The table lists this clone with a few counts. The J gene is TRBJ2-3, the V gene TRBV4-1; 9 nucleotides match TRBD2. This CDR3 contains 15 residues. The V gene's germline CDR1 is MGHRA and CDR2 YSYEKL. J lost 2 bases, V lost 5 bases, and 5 bases had no gene match. The CDR3 coding sequence is TGCGCCAGCAGCGTTAGACTAGCGGACACAGATACGCAGTATTTT. It codes for CASSVRLADTDTQYF.

This chain links TRBV30 with TRBJ1-2; TRBD1 agrees at 9 bases. This CDR3 region has 12 residues. Germline CDR1 reads GTSNPN; CDR2 reads SVGIG (reference sequence). Trimming took 7 bases from V and 8 from J; bases not matched to a gene: 8. CDR3 DNA sequence: TGTGCCTATGAACAGGGGGCGCAGGGCTACACCTTC. Translation gives CAYEQGAQGYTF. The full variable domain, with the rest looked up from reference TRBV30 and TRBJ1-2, is SQTIHQWPATLVQPVGSPLSLECTVEGTSNPNLYWYRQAAGRGLQLLFYSVGIGQISSEVPQNLSASRPQDRQFILSSKKLLLSDSGFYLCAYEQGAQGYTFGSGTRLTVV.

The V call is TRBV27, the J call TRBJ1-6; D gene uncertain. Between the trimmed V and J ends, which lost 3 bases and 5 bases, there was a span of 8 bases. Germline CDR1 is MNHEY and CDR2 is SMNVEV (reference sequence). The CDR3 is 14 amino acids. Here the CDR3 DNA reads TGTGCCAGCAGTTTTCGGGAGCATAATTCACCCCTCCACTTT. It encodes CASSFREHNSPLHF.

The chain joins TRBV18 to TRBJ1-5; D possibly corresponds to TRBD1 (5 bases). The CDR3 has 14 amino acids. V lost 0 bases to trimming and J lost 5 bases, with 8 bases between them. The V gene's germline CDR1 is KGHSH and CDR2 LQKENI. CDR3 coding DNA: TGTGCCAGCTCACCACCGGGGGGGTATCAGCCCCAGCATTTT. Encoded protein: CASSPPGGYQPQHF.

The chain carries TRBV7-2 and TRBJ1-5; possible D gene TRBD1, 5 bases. The V end lost 6 bases, the J end lost 0 bases, and 12 bases lay between the germline ends. Per germline, CDR1 SGHTA and CDR2 FQGNSA. The CDR3 is 15 residues long. The CDR3 loop is CASRGGEYSNQPQHF. The CDR3 nucleotides read TGTGCCAGCAGGGGGGGGGAATATAGCAATCAGCCCCAGCATTTT.

The chain uses TRBV19 and TRBJ1-2; no clear D gene. There are 13 residues in the CDR3. Germline CDR1 is LNHDA and CDR2 is SQIVND (reference sequence). CDR3 residues: CDFLYPANYGYTF. DNA of the CDR3: TGTGATTTTCTCTACCCAGCTAACTATGGCTACACCTTC.

The V and J genes are TRBV5-1 and TRBJ1-5; possibly TRBD1 for D (6 bases). The CDR3 loop spans 14 amino acids. Trimming removed 0 bases from V and 6 bases from J, with 10 bases in between. Germline values: CDR1 SGHRS, CDR2 YFSETQ. The DNA of the CDR3 is TGCGCCAGCAGCTTGGACAGGGAGAGTCAGCCCCAGCATTTT. Protein product: CASSLDRESQPQHF.

The chain couples TRBV11-3 to TRBJ2-5; possibly TRBD1 for D (7 bases). The ends were cut back, 3 bases at V and 4 bases at J, with 12 bases in the middle. Germline CDR1 SGHNT, CDR2 YENEEA. The CDR3 has 14 residues. The CDR3 is CASSLGRGAETQYF. The DNA for the CDR3 is TGTGCCAGCAGCTTGGGCAGGGGGGCAGAGACCCAGTACTTC.

This chain uses TRBV28 with TRBJ2-2; the match to TRBD1 covers 8 bases. Trimming cost V 6 bases and J 3 bases; bases outside gene matches: 0. The CDR3 runs to 13 residues. Germline CDR1 and CDR2: MDHEN and SYDVKM. CDR3 loop: CASRTGDTGELFF. The CDR3 coding sequence is TGTGCCAGCAGGACAGGGGACACCGGGGAGCTGTTTTTT.

This clone was seen a handful of times. The chain uses TRBV9 and TRBJ1-5; D call uncertain. Trimming took off 4 bases at V and 3 bases at J, with 14 bases between the two ends. The CDR3 has 15 residues. From germline, CDR1 is SGDLS and CDR2 YYNGEE. CDR3 region: CASSPEGAFNQPQHF. In DNA form, the CDR3 reads TGTGCCAGCAGCCCTGAGGGCGCCTTCAATCAGCCCCAGCATTTT.

This clone was counted a few times. V usage is TRBV11-2 and J usage is TRBJ1-2, with 7 bases fitting TRBD1. V was pared by 0 bases and J by 6 bases, with 7 bases of the junction left unmatched. CDR1 is SGHAT and CDR2 is FQNNGV in the germline V gene. This CDR3 has 15 residues. This chain's CDR3 is CASSLDGDREDGYTF. CDR3 nucleotides: TGTGCCAGCAGCTTAGACGGAGACAGGGAGGATGGCTACACCTTC.

The chain uses TRBV6-1 and TRBJ1-2; D gene ambiguous. Trimming left V 1 base short and J 8 bases short, with 11 bases between. There are 13 residues in the CDR3. Looked up from germline, CDR1 is MNHNS and CDR2 is SASEGT. The CDR3 DNA sequence: TGTGCCAGCAGTGAAGGGTCAAGTCAGGGCTACACCTTC. Translating gives CASSEGSSQGYTF.

V gene TRBV30 combines with J gene TRBJ1-2, with no clear D. Trimming took off 4 bases at V and 6 bases at J, with 3 bases between the two ends. Germline CDR1 reads GTSNPN; CDR2 reads SVGIG (reference sequence). The CDR3 extends over 9 amino acids. The CDR3 DNA follows: TGTGCCTGGAAGGATGGCTACACCTTC. Amino acid sequence: CAWKDGYTF.

The chain employs TRBV29-1 and TRBJ2-3; D is tentatively TRBD1 or TRBD2 (6 bases each). This CDR3 spans 15 amino acids. CDR1 is SQVTM, CDR2 ANQGSEA, per germline. The V end lost 0 bases, the J end lost 1 base, and 11 bases lay between the germline ends. As DNA, the CDR3 is TGCAGCGTTGAAGATACGGGGGCCGGCACAGATACGCAGTATTTT. Translation: CSVEDTGAGTDTQYF.